Shown below are 27 T cell receptor beta chains from a single sample sequenced in a study of identical twins. TCRdb reanalysed the 5' RACE reads using MiXCR and keeps one entry per CDR3 protein. The sample consists of approximately 470,000 distinct CDR3 sequences, 12% to 15% of them appearing once. A further study also used this sample, focusing on yellow fever vaccine responses in identical twins.

Sequencing input: CD4+ T cells sorted from blood. These receptors all come from a woman younger than 30 in good health.

There are a few counts of this clonotype. The genes are TRBV7-2 and TRBJ2-5; 12 bases fit TRBD1. Germline values: CDR1 SGHTA, CDR2 FQGNSA. The CDR3 totals 15 residues. V trimming: 5 bases; J trimming: 5 bases; junction bases outside the gene matches: 6. The CDR3 region has the DNA TGTGCCAGCAGCGGGGGACAGGGGGCAGAGGAGACCCAGTACTTC. Protein: CASSGGQGAEETQYF.

The rearrangement uses TRBV7-2 and TRBJ2-7; 7 nucleotides match TRBD1. CDR3 size: 16 residues. Germline CDR1 is SGHTA and CDR2 is FQGNSA. Trimming cost V 5 bases and J 4 bases; bases outside gene matches: 14. Written as DNA, the CDR3 is TGTGCCAGCAGCCTAGAAGACAGGGCGGGTTTGTACGAGCAGTACTTC. Protein: CASSLEDRAGLYEQYF.

This chain uses TRBV18 with TRBJ2-1; D ambiguous. CDR3 length: 15 residues. The V gene's germline CDR1 is KGHSH and CDR2 LQKENI. V was clipped by 0 bases and J by 1 base, with 7 bases between them. The CDR3 sequence: CASSPPGRSYNEQFF. The DNA of the CDR3 is TGTGCCAGCTCACCACCGGGCAGGTCCTACAATGAGCAGTTCTTC.

This clonotype came up a few times. This chain joins TRBV28 and TRBJ2-4; the D gene is possibly TRBD1 (5 bases). The CDR3 covers 16 residues. V lost 2 bases to trimming and J lost 4 bases, with 15 bases between them. CDR1 is MDHEN, CDR2 SYDVKM, per germline. Here the CDR3 reads CASSLVGLGGKNIQYF. CDR3 nucleotide sequence: TGTGCCAGCAGTTTAGTGGGGCTAGGTGGAAAAAACATTCAGTACTTC. The entire variable domain, with the rest obtained from reference TRBV28 and TRBJ2-4, is as follows: DVKVTQSSRYLVKRTGEKVFLECVQDMDHENMFWYRQDPGLGLRLIYFSYDVKMKEKGDIPEGYSVSREKKERFSLILESASTNQTSMYLCASSLVGLGGKNIQYFGAGTRLSVL.

This clonotype was seen only a few times. This chain joins TRBV6-5 and TRBJ2-7, with a tentative D call TRBD1 (6 bases). Trimming pared 2 bases from V and 2 bases from J, leaving 16 bases between. This CDR3 has 16 amino acids. CDR1 MNHEY and CDR2 SVGAGI come from the germline V gene. CDR3 DNA: TGTGCCAGCAGTTACGGGGGACAAACACCAACCTACGAGCAGTACTTC. It translates to CASSYGGQTPTYEQYF.

The chain couples TRBV15 to TRBJ2-3; D is unclear. V was clipped by 0 bases and J by 9 bases, with 4 bases between them. The CDR3 has 11 residues. The germline CDR1 and CDR2 sequences are LNHNV and YYDKDF (reference sequence). The CDR3 DNA follows: TGTGCCACCAGCAGAGACGACACGCAGTATTTT. This codes for CATSRDDTQYF. Full variable domain (outside the CDR3, taken from reference TRBV15 and TRBJ2-3): DAMVIQNPRYQVTQFGKPVTLSCSQTLNHNVMYWYQQKSSQAPKLLFHYYDKDFNNEADTPDNFQSRRPNTSFCFLDIRSPGLGDTAMYLCATSRDDTQYFGPGTRLTVL.

This chain connects TRBV7-9 to TRBJ2-4; D is undetermined. Germline CDR1 reads SEHNR; CDR2 reads FQNEAQ (reference sequence). The V gene lost 6 bases and the J gene lost 3 bases, with 18 bases spanning the gap. CDR3 size: 16 residues. This CDR3 reads CASSPGMTLDKNIQYF. In nucleotides, the CDR3 is TGTGCCAGCAGTCCAGGAATGACCCTGGACAAAAACATTCAGTACTTC. Filled out from reference TRBV7-9 and TRBJ2-4, the complete variable domain reads DTGVSQNPRHKITKRGQNVTFRCDPISEHNRLYWYRQTLGQGPEFLTYFQNEAQLEKSRLLSDRFSAERPKGSFSTLEIQRTEQGDSAMYLCASSPGMTLDKNIQYFGAGTRLSVL.

The chain couples TRBV7-9 to TRBJ2-4, with 7 bases lining up with TRBD1. V shed 4 bases, J shed 4 bases, and the junction held 4 bases outside the gene matches. This CDR3 spans 14 amino acids. Germline CDR1 SEHNR, CDR2 FQNEAQ (reference sequence). The CDR3 protein is CASSSLTGKNIQYF. The CDR3 nucleotides read TGTGCCAGCAGCTCGTTGACAGGGAAAAACATTCAGTACTTC.

This clonotype has more than one count but fewer than ten. This chain uses TRBV29-1 with TRBJ2-7; 10 nucleotides agree with TRBD2. The CDR3 is 16 amino acids. The ends lost 2 bases at V and 1 base at J; junction bases unmatched: 8. Germline V gives CDR1 SQVTM, CDR2 ANQGSEA. The CDR3 is CSVERGLAGVSYEQYF. The CDR3 DNA reads as TGCAGCGTTGAAAGGGGGCTAGCGGGAGTATCCTACGAGCAGTACTTC.

This rearrangement joins TRBV24-1 to TRBJ2-2; possibly TRBD1 or TRBD2 for D (6 bases each). CDR3 size: 17 residues. Germline V gene data show CDR1 as KGHDR and CDR2 as SFDVKD. V gave up 5 bases and J gave up 6 bases, with 21 bases separating them. CDR3 residues: CATSVPQSSGEAGELFF. CDR3 nucleotide sequence: TGTGCCACCAGTGTCCCACAATCGTCAGGGGAGGCCGGGGAGCTGTTTTTT.

The V gene is TRBV10-3, the J gene TRBJ2-7, with TRBD2 matching 9 bases. The CDR3 has 13 amino acids. CDR1 and CDR2 from the germline V gene are ENHRY and SYGVKD. The V gene end was trimmed by 10 bases and the J gene end by 0 bases; junction bases not matched to a gene: 4. CDR3 sequence: CASAGGSSYEQYF. CDR3 coding DNA: TGTGCCAGCGCGGGGGGGAGCTCCTACGAGCAGTACTTC.

This clonotype was counted many times. V and J are TRBV6-1 and TRBJ2-7, with 8 bases that match TRBD1. Germline V lookup: CDR1 MNHNS, CDR2 SASEGT. The CDR3 sequence is 13 residues long. Germline trimming cut 6 bases from V and 1 base from J; bases unmatched to any gene: 2. Here the CDR3 reads CASSNRGSYEQYF. CDR3 sequence (DNA): TGTGCCAGCAGCAACAGGGGGTCCTACGAGCAGTACTTC.

This clonotype has at least ten counts. The chain joins TRBV5-6 to TRBJ2-1; maybe TRBD2 (7 bases). V was trimmed by 4 bases and J by 0 bases, leaving 14 bases between them. Germline CDR1 SGHDT, CDR2 YYEEEE. The CDR3 totals 16 residues. CDR3 protein: CASSGRGSSSYNEQFF. The CDR3 DNA reads as TGTGCCAGCAGCGGGAGGGGGTCGAGCTCCTACAATGAGCAGTTCTTC.

The table lists this clonotype with a few counts. J is TRBJ2-3 and V is TRBV3-1; D is ambiguous. Germline lookup yields CDR1 LGHDT and CDR2 YNNKEL (reference sequence). Trimming cost V 3 bases and J 1 base, with 23 bases left between them. CDR3 length: 19 residues. CDR3 in DNA: TGTGCCAGCAGCCACCAAAAATTCGCCAGGACCTTTCGCACAGATACGCAGTATTTT. Its translation: CASSHQKFARTFRTDTQYF.

The rearrangement joins TRBV7-9 to TRBJ2-7; D unclear. The CDR3 length is 12 residues. The V end lost 5 bases, the J end lost 3 bases, and 8 bases lay between the germline ends. Germline CDR1 SEHNR, CDR2 FQNEAQ (reference sequence). CDR3 region: CASSRANYEQYF. In nucleotides, the CDR3 is TGTGCCAGCAGCCGGGCTAACTACGAGCAGTACTTC.

This clonotype was recorded a few times. This chain joins TRBV5-1 and TRBJ1-1, with D tentatively TRBD1 (6 bases). The CDR3 covers 18 residues. V was shortened by 0 bases and J by 1 base, with 19 bases between the two germline ends. The germline V gene encodes CDR1 SGHRS and CDR2 YFSETQ. The CDR3 loop is CASSLGITGLRKNTEAFF. The CDR3 DNA is TGCGCCAGCAGCTTGGGAATCACAGGGCTCCGCAAGAACACTGAAGCTTTCTTT.

This clonotype was detected a few times. V usage is TRBV6-2 or TRBV6-3 and J usage is TRBJ1-1; TRBD1 is a possible D gene (5 bases). V was cut by 2 bases and J by 1 base, with 8 bases left in between. Looked up from germline, CDR1 is MNHEY and CDR2 is SVGEGT. This CDR3 is 14 amino acids long. The CDR3 protein is CASSYHGQNTEAFF. In nucleotides, the CDR3 is TGTGCCAGCAGTTACCATGGACAGAACACTGAAGCTTTCTTT.

This chain uses TRBV7-9 with TRBJ2-7, with D maybe TRBD2 (7 bases). This CDR3 is 14 amino acids long. Germline values: CDR1 SEHNR, CDR2 FQNEAQ (reference sequence). V was cut by 0 bases and J by 5 bases, with 11 bases left in between. The CDR3 reads CASSLAGGADEQYF. The CDR3 nucleotides read TGTGCCAGCAGCTTAGCAGGGGGGGCAGACGAGCAGTACTTC.

This chain uses TRBV12-3 or TRBV12-4 with TRBJ2-2; 8 positions agree with TRBD2. This CDR3 is 14 amino acids long. Germline trimming cut 7 bases from V and 0 bases from J; bases unmatched to any gene: 1. The CDR3 region is CASIAGSNTGELFF. The CDR3, as DNA: TGTGCCAGCATAGCGGGGTCGAACACCGGGGAGCTGTTTTTT.

This clonotype was recorded many times. The chain has TRBV29-1 and TRBJ1-2; the D is unclear. CDR3 length: 13 amino acids. Per the germline V gene, CDR1 is SQVTM and CDR2 is ANQGSEA. The germline V and J ends were trimmed by 3 bases and 5 bases, with 13 bases remaining between them. The CDR3 DNA is TGCAGCGTTGAGCCGCCCACACTTTATGGCTACACCTTC. Translated, it gives CSVEPPTLYGYTF.

The chain links TRBV30 to TRBJ2-7; 8 bases align to TRBD1. This CDR3 region has 11 residues. Germline CDR1 reads GTSNPN; CDR2 reads SVGIG (reference sequence). V trimming: 5 bases; J trimming: 6 bases; junction bases outside the gene matches: 3. For the CDR3, the DNA is TGTGCCTGGGTGGGACAGGCCGAGCAGTACTTC. Translation: CAWVGQAEQYF.

The chain combines TRBV9 with TRBJ2-7; D is undetermined. CDR1 and CDR2 (germline): SGDLS, YYNGEE. V was pared by 5 bases and J by 0 bases, with 9 bases between. This CDR3 contains 13 residues. CDR3 protein: CASSGRTSYEQYF. CDR3 DNA: TGTGCCAGCAGTGGGCGGACCTCCTACGAGCAGTACTTC.

This clonotype came up many times. The gene calls are TRBV4-3 and TRBJ2-1; D is perhaps TRBD2 (6 bases). The CDR3 is 16 residues long. The ends were cut back, 4 bases at V and 5 bases at J, with 18 bases in the middle. Germline V gene lookup returns CDR1 LGHNA and CDR2 YSLEER. The CDR3 reads CASSPAGSQKDNEQFF. The CDR3 DNA reads as TGCGCCAGCAGCCCCGCGGGGAGCCAGAAGGACAATGAGCAGTTCTTC.

The chain combines TRBV28 with TRBJ2-3; D call uncertain. The V and J ends lost 10 bases and 5 bases respectively, with 22 bases between them. The CDR3 is made up of 15 amino acids. CDR1 is MDHEN, CDR2 SYDVKM, per germline. The DNA for the CDR3 is TGTGCCACAGACACGGCCACCCTCGCGCGAGATACGCAGTATTTT. Translation gives CATDTATLARDTQYF.

This clonotype was seen just once. J is TRBJ1-1 and V is TRBV19; D not resolved. The CDR3 totals 12 residues. Per the germline V gene, CDR1 is LNHDA and CDR2 is SQIVND (reference sequence). V dropped 5 bases and J dropped 0 bases, with 4 bases sitting between them. The CDR3 DNA reads as TGTGCCAGTAGTTCGATGAACACTGAAGCTTTCTTT. Its translation is CASSSMNTEAFF. The full variable domain, rest sourced from reference TRBV19 and TRBJ1-1, is DGGITQSPKYLFRKEGQNVTLSCEQNLNHDAMYWYRQDPGQGLRLIYYSQIVNDFQKGDIAEGYSVSREKKESFPLTVTSAQKNPTAFYLCASSSMNTEAFFGQGTRLTVV.

For this clonotype: Compared with germline, one end of the junction differs, possibly owing to a read error. V gene TRBV6-1 combines with J gene TRBJ2-7; 7 positions agree with TRBD1. In germline, CDR1 is MNHNS, CDR2 SASEGT. The CDR3 runs 16 residues. The CDR3 DNA sequence: TGTGCCAGCAGAACCAAGACAGGGAACCCCGTAGGGGAGCAGTATTTC. This codes for CASRTKTGNPVGEQYF.

This sequence joins TRBV28 and TRBJ2-7; no clear D. This CDR3 has 14 residues. The V and J ends lost 8 bases and 7 bases respectively, with 21 bases between them. CDR1 is MDHEN and CDR2 is SYDVKM in the germline V gene. The CDR3 sequence is CASLPHHIGAEQYF. The CDR3 nucleotides read TGTGCCAGCCTCCCCCACCATATAGGCGCGGAGCAGTACTTC.